One sample yielded the 2 T cell receptor beta chains listed below, sequenced in a study of blood T cell repertoires in COVID-19. Using immunoSEQ multiplex PCR, the repertoire was profiled, and TCRdb retains in-frame clones only, with some absent. The table records roughly 230,000 clones, 65% to 85% of them present only once. What was sequenced was PBMCs or T cells enriched from blood (not recorded which). The receptor source for this set is a woman aged 55-69 years who had recovered from COVID-19.

This chain connects TRBV6-1 to TRBJ1-3, with a possible D match to TRBD1 (6 bases). Germline V gene sequence: CDR1 MNHNS, CDR2 SASEGT. With 10 bases removed from V and 9 bases from J, the gap between germline ends came to 22 bases. The CDR3 has 14 amino acids. CDR3 DNA: TGTGCCACCCACGGGGGGCCCGACGGGGGCACCATATATTTT. Residues: CATHGGPDGGTIYF.

This CDR3 is CASSIGTGGEFYGYTF. The CDR3 nucleotides are TGTGCCAGTAGTATTGGGACAGGGGGCGAATTCTATGGCTACACCTTC. The chain employs TRBV19 and TRBJ1-2; 12 nucleotides match TRBD1. The CDR3 totals 16 residues. Germline CDR1 LNHDA, CDR2 SQIVND (reference sequence). Germline trimming cut 3 bases from V and 4 bases from J; bases unmatched to any gene: 6.